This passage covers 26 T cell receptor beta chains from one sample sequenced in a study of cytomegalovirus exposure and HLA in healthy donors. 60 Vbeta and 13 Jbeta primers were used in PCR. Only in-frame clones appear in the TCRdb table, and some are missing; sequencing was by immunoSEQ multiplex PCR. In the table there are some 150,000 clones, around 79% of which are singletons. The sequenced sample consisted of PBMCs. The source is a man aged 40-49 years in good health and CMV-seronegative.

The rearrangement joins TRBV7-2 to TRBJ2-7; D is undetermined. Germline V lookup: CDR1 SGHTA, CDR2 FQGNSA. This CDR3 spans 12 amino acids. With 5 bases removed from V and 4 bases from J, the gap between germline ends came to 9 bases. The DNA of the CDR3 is TGTGCCAGCAGCCAGAACGGGTACGAGCAGTACTTC. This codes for CASSQNGYEQYF.

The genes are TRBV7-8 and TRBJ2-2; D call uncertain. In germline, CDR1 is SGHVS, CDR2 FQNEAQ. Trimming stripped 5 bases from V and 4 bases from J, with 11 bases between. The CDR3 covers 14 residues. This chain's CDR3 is CASSQNSLTGELFF. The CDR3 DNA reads TGTGCCAGCAGCCAAAACAGTCTCACCGGGGAGCTGTTTTTT.

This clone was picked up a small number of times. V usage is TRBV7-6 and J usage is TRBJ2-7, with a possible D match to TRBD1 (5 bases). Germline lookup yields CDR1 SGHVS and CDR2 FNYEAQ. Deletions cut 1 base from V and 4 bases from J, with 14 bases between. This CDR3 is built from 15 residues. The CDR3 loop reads CASSLGFRDEYEQYF. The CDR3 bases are TGTGCCAGCAGCTTAGGTTTCAGGGATGAATACGAGCAGTACTTC.

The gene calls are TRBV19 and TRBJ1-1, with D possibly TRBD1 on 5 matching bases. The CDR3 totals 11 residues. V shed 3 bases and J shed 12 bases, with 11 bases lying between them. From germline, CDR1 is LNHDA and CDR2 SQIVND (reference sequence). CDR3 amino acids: CASSIGGVPFF. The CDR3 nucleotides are TGTGCCAGTAGTATCGGGGGGGTGCCTTTCTTT.

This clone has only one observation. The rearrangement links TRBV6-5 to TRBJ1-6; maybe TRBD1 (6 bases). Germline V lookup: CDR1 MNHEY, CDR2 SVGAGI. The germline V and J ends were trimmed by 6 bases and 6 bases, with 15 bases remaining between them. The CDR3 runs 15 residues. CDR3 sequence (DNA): TGTGCCAGCAGAGCGAGACAGGAGAGTAATTCACCCCTCCACTTT. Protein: CASRARQESNSPLHF.

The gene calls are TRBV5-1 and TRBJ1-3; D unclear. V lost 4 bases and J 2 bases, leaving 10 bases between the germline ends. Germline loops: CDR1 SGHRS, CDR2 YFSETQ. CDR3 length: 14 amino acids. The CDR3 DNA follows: TGCGCCAGCAGCCCGGGAGGAACTGGAAACACCATATATTTT. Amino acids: CASSPGGTGNTIYF.

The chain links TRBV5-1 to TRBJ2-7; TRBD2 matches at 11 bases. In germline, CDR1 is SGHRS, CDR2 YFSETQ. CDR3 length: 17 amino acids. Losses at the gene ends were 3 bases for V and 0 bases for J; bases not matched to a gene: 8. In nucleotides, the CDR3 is TGCGCCAGCAGCTACCTGGGACTAGCGGAGGCCTCCTACGAGCAGTACTTC. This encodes CASSYLGLAEASYEQYF.

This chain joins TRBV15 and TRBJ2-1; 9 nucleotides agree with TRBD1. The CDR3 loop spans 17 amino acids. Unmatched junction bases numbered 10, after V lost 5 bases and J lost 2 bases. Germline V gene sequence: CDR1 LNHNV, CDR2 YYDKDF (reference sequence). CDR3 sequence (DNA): TGTGCCACCAGCGCCCTTAGAGGGACAGGGACCTACAATGAGCAGTTCTTC. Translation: CATSALRGTGTYNEQFF. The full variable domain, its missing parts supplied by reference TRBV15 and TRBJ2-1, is DAMVIQNPRYQVTQFGKPVTLSCSQTLNHNVMYWYQQKSSQAPKLLFHYYDKDFNNEADTPDNFQSRRPNTSFCFLDIRSPGLGDTAMYLCATSALRGTGTYNEQFFGPGTRLTVL.

CDR3 DNA: TGCGCCAGCACGGTAATCCAGGGGGGCGGGGAGCTGTTTTTT. This gives the protein CASTVIQGGGELFF. The chain has TRBV4-1 and TRBJ2-2, with a weak D call TRBD1 (7 bases). Trimming left V 7 bases short and J 7 bases short, with 16 bases between. This CDR3 is built from 14 residues. Germline lookup yields CDR1 MGHRA and CDR2 YSYEKL.

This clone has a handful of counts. In nucleotides, the CDR3 is TGTGCCAGCAGCCCGCGGGGGGGGCTAGAGGAGCAGTTCTTC. This codes for CASSPRGGLEEQFF. The chain recombines TRBV5-4 with TRBJ2-1, with 9 bases identical to TRBD2. This CDR3 region has 14 residues. Germline trimming cut 4 bases from V and 10 bases from J; bases unmatched to any gene: 9. The V gene's germline CDR1 is SGHNT and CDR2 YYREEE (reference sequence).

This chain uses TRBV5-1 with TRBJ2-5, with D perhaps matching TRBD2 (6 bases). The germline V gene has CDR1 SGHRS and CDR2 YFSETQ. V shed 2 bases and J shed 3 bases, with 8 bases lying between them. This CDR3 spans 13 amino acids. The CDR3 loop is CASSFGGKETQYF. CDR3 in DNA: TGCGCCAGCAGCTTCGGGGGTAAAGAGACCCAGTACTTC.

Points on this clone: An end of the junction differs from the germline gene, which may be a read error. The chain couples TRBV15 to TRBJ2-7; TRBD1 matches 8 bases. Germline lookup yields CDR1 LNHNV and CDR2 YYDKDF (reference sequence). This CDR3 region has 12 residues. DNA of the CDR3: TGTGCCACCAGCAGATCCAAGGACAGGGCCCACTTC. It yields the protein CATSRSKDRAHF.

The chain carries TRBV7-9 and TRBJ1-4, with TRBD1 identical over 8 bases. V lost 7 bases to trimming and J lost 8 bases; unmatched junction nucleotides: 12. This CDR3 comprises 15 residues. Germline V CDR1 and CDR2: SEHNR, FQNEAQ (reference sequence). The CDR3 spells CASISAVGQGEKLFF. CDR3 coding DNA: TGTGCCAGCATCTCCGCCGTCGGACAGGGAGAAAAACTGTTTTTT.

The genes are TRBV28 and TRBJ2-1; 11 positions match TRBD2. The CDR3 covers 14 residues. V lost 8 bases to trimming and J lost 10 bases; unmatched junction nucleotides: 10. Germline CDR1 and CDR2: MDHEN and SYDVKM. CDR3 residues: CASSPSSGGKEQFF. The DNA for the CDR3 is TGTGCCAGCTCCCCCTCTAGCGGGGGGAAGGAGCAGTTCTTC.

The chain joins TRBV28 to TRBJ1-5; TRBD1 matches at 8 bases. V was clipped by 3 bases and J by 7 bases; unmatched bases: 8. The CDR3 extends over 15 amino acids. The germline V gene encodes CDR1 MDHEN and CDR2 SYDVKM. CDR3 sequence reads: CASSFSGGAGQPQHF. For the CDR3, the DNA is TGTGCCAGCAGTTTTTCAGGGGGCGCAGGGCAGCCCCAGCATTTT.

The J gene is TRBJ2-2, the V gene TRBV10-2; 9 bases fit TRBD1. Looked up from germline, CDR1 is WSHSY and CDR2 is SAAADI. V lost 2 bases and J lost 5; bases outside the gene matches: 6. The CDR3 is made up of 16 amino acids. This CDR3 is CASSETGTGRTGELFF. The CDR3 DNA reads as TGCGCCAGCAGTGAGACCGGGACAGGGAGGACCGGGGAGCTGTTTTTT.

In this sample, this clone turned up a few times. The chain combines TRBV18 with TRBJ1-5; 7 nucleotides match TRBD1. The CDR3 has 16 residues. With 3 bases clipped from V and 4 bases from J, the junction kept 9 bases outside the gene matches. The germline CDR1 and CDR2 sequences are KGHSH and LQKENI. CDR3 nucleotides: TGTGCCAGCTCACCTCCTGGGGCAGGGGGGAATCAGCCCCAGCATTTT. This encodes CASSPPGAGGNQPQHF.

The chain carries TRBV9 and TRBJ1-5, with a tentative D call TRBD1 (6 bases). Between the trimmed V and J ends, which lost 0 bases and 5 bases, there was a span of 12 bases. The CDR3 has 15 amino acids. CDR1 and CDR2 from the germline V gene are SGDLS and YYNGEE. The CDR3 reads CASSVEPGVDQPQHF. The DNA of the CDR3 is TGTGCCAGCAGCGTAGAGCCAGGGGTGGATCAGCCCCAGCATTTT.

The CDR3 DNA follows: TGTGCCAGCAGCTCCATACAGGATTCACCCCTCCACTTT. It yields the protein CASSSIQDSPLHF. This sequence joins TRBV2 and TRBJ1-6; D is perhaps TRBD1 (5 bases). CDR3 length: 13 residues. CDR1 is SNHLY, CDR2 FYNNEI, per germline. V was pared by 6 bases and J by 8 bases, with 11 bases between. Full variable domain (rest looked up from reference TRBV2 and TRBJ1-6): EPEVTQTPSHQVTQMGQEVILRCVPISNHLYFYWYRQILGQKVEFLVSFYNNEISEKSEIFDDQFSVERPDGSNFTLKIRSTKLEDSAMYFCASSSIQDSPLHFGNGTRLTVT.

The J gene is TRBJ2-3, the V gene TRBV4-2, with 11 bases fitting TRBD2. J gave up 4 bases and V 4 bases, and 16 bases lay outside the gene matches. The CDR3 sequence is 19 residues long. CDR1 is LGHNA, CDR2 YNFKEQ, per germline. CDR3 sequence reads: CASSPLGSSGGAGADTQYF. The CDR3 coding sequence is TGTGCCAGCAGCCCACTCGGGAGTAGCGGGGGGGCCGGCGCAGATACGCAGTATTTT.

CDR3 region: CASSGHGETQYF. The CDR3 DNA reads TGTGCCAGCAGCGGACACGGGGAGACCCAGTACTTC. The chain couples TRBV2 to TRBJ2-5; possible D gene TRBD1, 5 bases. This CDR3 contains 12 residues. Between the trimmed V and J ends, which lost 6 bases and 5 bases, there was a span of 10 bases. Per the germline V gene, CDR1 is SNHLY and CDR2 is FYNNEI.

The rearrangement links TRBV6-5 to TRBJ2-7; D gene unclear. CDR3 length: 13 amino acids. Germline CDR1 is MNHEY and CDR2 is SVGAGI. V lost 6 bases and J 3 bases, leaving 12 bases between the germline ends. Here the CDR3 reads CASRQTNNYEQYF. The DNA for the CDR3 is TGTGCCAGCAGACAGACAAATAACTACGAGCAGTACTTC.

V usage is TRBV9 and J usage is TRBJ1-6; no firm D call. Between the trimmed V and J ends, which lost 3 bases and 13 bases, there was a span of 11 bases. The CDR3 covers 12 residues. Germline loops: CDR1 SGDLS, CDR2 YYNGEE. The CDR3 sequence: CASSGYWRPLHF. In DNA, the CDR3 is TGTGCCAGCAGCGGATATTGGAGGCCCCTCCACTTT.

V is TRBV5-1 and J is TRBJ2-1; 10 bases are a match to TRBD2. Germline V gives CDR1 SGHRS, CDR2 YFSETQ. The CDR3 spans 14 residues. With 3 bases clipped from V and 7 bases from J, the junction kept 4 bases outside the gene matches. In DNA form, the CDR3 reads TGCGCCAGCAGCTCACAGCGGGGGGGTAATGAGCAGTTCTTC. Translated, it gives CASSSQRGGNEQFF. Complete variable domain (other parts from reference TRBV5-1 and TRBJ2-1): KAGVTQTPRYLIKTRGQQVTLSCSPISGHRSVSWYQQTPGQGLQFLFEYFSETQRNKGNFPGRFSGRQFSNSRSEMNVSTLELGDSALYLCASSSQRGGNEQFFGPGTRLTVL.

CDR3 amino acids: CASSQAGQGVGPYEQYF. The CDR3 DNA follows: TGCGCCAGCAGCCAAGCAGGCCAGGGGGTTGGACCCTACGAGCAGTACTTC. The chain joins TRBV4-1 to TRBJ2-7; TRBD1 matches at 7 bases. Germline V gene data show CDR1 as MGHRA and CDR2 as YSYEKL. The CDR3 consists of 17 residues. V trimming: 1 base; J trimming: 2 bases; junction bases outside the gene matches: 11.

Here the CDR3 reads CASSEAGTEYEQYF. The CDR3 DNA sequence: TGTGCCAGCAGTGAAGCGGGTACAGAGTACGAGCAGTACTTC. The chain joins TRBV6-1 to TRBJ2-7; D gene unclear. Trimming shortened V by 0 bases and J by 4 bases, and 10 bases separated the two germline ends. The CDR3 extends over 14 amino acids. The germline V gene encodes CDR1 MNHNS and CDR2 SASEGT.